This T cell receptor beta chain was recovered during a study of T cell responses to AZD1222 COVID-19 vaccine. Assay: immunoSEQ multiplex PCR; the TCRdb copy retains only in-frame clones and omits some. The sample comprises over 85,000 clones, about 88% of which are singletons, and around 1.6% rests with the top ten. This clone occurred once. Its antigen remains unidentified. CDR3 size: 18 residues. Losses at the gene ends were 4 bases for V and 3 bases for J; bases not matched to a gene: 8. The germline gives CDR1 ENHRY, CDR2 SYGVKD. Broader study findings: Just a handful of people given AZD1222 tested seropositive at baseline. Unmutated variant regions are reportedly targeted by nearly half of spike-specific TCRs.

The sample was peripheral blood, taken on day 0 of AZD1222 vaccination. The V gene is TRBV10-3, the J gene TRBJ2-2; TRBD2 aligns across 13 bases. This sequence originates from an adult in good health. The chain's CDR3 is CAISVQLAGGSYTGELFF. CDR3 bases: TGTGCCATCAGTGTTCAACTAGCGGGAGGGAGCTACACCGGGGAGCTGTTTTTT.